One and the same sample provided the 4 T cell receptor beta chains below, sequenced in a study of T cells in Graves' hyperthyroidism and ophthalmopathy. Regions amplified from RNA transcripts were the TCR beta CDR3 regions. Researchers ran a first-round RT-PCR on the TCR CDR3 using the HTBI primer set. MiXCR, applied by TCRdb to the multiplex PCR reads, yields one record per CDR3 protein. In the table there are approximately 590,000 distinct CDR3 sequences, approximately 14% of which are singletons. Input material: blood. Receptors originate from a woman under 40 with Graves' hyperthyroidism.

This clonotype was seen a handful of times. The chain employs TRBV9 and TRBJ2-7; maybe TRBD2 (5 bases). There are 15 residues in the CDR3. Germline assignment: CDR1 SGDLS and CDR2 YYNGEE. Trimming removed 0 bases from V and 2 bases from J, with 12 bases in between. DNA for the CDR3: TGTGCCAGCAGCGTAGTGTGGGAGAGAGCCTACGAGCAGTACTTC. Amino acid sequence: CASSVVWERAYEQYF.

This clonotype showed up many times. This chain joins TRBV12-3 or TRBV12-4 and TRBJ2-4; D possibly corresponds to TRBD2 (5 bases). With 3 bases removed from V and 7 bases from J, the gap between germline ends came to 10 bases. The CDR3 extends over 13 amino acids. The DNA for the CDR3 is TGTGCCAGCAGTTTCGGAGGAGAGAACATTCAGTACTTC. It specifies CASSFGGENIQYF.

Many counts were recorded for this clonotype. V is TRBV20-1 and J is TRBJ2-7; either TRBD1 or TRBD2 may supply D (5 bases each). CDR1 and CDR2 (germline): DFQATT, SNEGSKA (reference sequence). This CDR3 has 13 residues. V was pared by 5 bases and J by 0 bases, with 11 bases between. The CDR3 spells CSAGTTFSYEQYF. The CDR3 bases are TGCAGTGCTGGGACGACCTTCTCCTACGAGCAGTACTTC.

At least ten counts were recorded for this clonotype. J is TRBJ2-7 and V is TRBV6-2 or TRBV6-3, with 8 bases fitting TRBD1. Germline loops: CDR1 MNHEY, CDR2 SVGEGT. Germline trimming cut 2 bases from V and 1 base from J; bases unmatched to any gene: 4. The CDR3 sequence is 15 residues long. In DNA, the CDR3 is TGTGCCAGCAGTTACGCCGGGACAGGTTCCTACGAGCAGTACTTC. It specifies CASSYAGTGSYEQYF.